This T cell receptor (beta chain) was retrieved from a study of cytomegalovirus exposure and HLA in healthy donors. The study, taken as a whole, reports: Among CMV-associated TCR beta chains, most appeared HLA-restricted in a later analysis. The authors considered a cluster of highly shared sequence variants likely to be a sequencing artifact. Most subjects' HLA-A and HLA-B alleles were reportedly predicted from TCR beta sequences. V- and J-gene trimming of TCR beta was linked (in a later analysis) to a missense DCLRE1C variant.

Germline CDR1 is MNHNY and CDR2 is SVGAGI (reference sequence). J was trimmed by 10 bases and V by 5 bases; bases with no gene match: 8. The CDR3 length is 15 residues. This clone was seen a few times. What it binds is unknown. PCR amplification relied on 60 Vbeta primers (plus 13 Jbeta primers). The method was immunoSEQ multiplex PCR; TCRdb's version includes in-frame clones alone and lacks a portion of them. The sample holds 150,000 to 200,000 clones, 55% to 70% seen once. V gene TRBV6-6 combines with J gene TRBJ2-3; TRBD2 aligns across 14 bases. The sequenced material came from PBMCs. The receptor was derived from a woman in her 40s in good health and CMV-seropositive. The CDR3 reads CASSRPTSGGAPQYF. CDR3 nucleotide sequence: TGTGCCAGCAGTCGACCGACTAGCGGGGGGGCCCCGCAGTATTTT.